This T cell receptor (beta chain) was identified during a study of cytomegalovirus exposure and HLA in healthy donors. Donors had nominal health at sampling but likely had unrecorded immune exposures. CDR1 is SGHRS, CDR2 YFSETQ, per germline. Trimming cost V 0 bases and J 7 bases; bases outside gene matches: 3. The CDR3 is made up of 13 amino acids. This clone was seen more than once but under ten times. Antigen: not known. PCR involved 60 Vbeta and 13 Jbeta primers. Libraries were prepared by immunoSEQ multiplex PCR; TCRdb keeps only in-frame clonotypes and omits some of them. The data hold 130,000 or so clones, with 66% observed a single time. Regarding the study as a whole: Several V segments, TRBV6-2 and TRBV6-3 among them, could not be told apart and were dropped.

The rearrangement joins TRBV5-1 to TRBJ1-2; TRBD1 aligns across 7 bases. Sequenced input: PBMCs. The source of this sequence is a woman aged 60-75 years in good health and CMV-seronegative. CDR3 sequence (DNA): TGCGCCAGCAGCTTGGGACAGGGTGTTGGCTACACCTTC. This translates into CASSLGQGVGYTF.